This entry features one T cell receptor (beta chain) sequence. The data stem from a study of blood T cell repertoires in COVID-19. About the research overall: PBMCs, B-cell-depleted T cells, or T cells provided the cDNA or gDNA that made up the material.

Cohort allocation depended upon clinical history that participants reported. V dropped 4 bases and J dropped 7 bases, with 14 bases sitting between them. Germline CDR1 reads MNHGY; CDR2 reads SVAAGI. This CDR3 comprises 14 residues. Original handling: Amplification of reference gene primers provided the estimated nucleated cell counts. The assay was immunoSEQ multiplex PCR, and TCRdb's table has in-frame clones only and misses some. V, J and clone size derive from that table, while D and trimming were established from the DNA sequence. The profile shows under 250,000 clones, over 80% of them singletons.

Sequenced sample: PBMCs or T cells enriched from blood (not recorded which). This sequence originates from a woman in her 30s with acute COVID-19. V is TRBV6-9 and J is TRBJ2-1, with D perhaps matching TRBD2 (6 bases). The CDR3 DNA reads as TGTGCCAGCAGTTCCCGTGGAGGGAGGAATGAGCAGTTCTTC. This encodes CASSSRGGRNEQFF.